This T cell receptor (beta chain) was sequenced for a study of ipilimumab plus nivolumab after autologous stem cell transplantation. Study background: Median doses per patient: 5 ipilimumab, 8 or 9 nivolumab.

Dosing: nivolumab 3 mg/kg IV, weeks 1, 4, 7, 10, then every two weeks to week 26. Study conclusions and caveats: TCR repertoire, Treg phenotype and gut microbiota reportedly support more study of this approach.

The table came from immunoSEQ multiplex PCR; TCRdb's copy has only in-frame clones and leaves some out. The table lists over 15,000 clones, around 81% of them singletons, with less than 8% in the top ten. As to this clone: Its antigen is not known.

CDR1 is SGHTA, CDR2 FQGTGA, per germline. V was cut by 3 bases and J by 4 bases, with 9 bases left in between. The CDR3 is 13 residues long. The chain employs TRBV7-3 and TRBJ2-5; D gene unclear. The specimen was PBMCs, collected in a trial of ipilimumab plus nivolumab as post-transplant consolidation. The receptor was isolated from a male donor with diffuse large B-cell lymphoma. CDR3: CASSFGVGETQYF. The CDR3 DNA sequence: TGTGCCAGCAGCTTCGGTGTTGGAGAGACCCAGTACTTC.